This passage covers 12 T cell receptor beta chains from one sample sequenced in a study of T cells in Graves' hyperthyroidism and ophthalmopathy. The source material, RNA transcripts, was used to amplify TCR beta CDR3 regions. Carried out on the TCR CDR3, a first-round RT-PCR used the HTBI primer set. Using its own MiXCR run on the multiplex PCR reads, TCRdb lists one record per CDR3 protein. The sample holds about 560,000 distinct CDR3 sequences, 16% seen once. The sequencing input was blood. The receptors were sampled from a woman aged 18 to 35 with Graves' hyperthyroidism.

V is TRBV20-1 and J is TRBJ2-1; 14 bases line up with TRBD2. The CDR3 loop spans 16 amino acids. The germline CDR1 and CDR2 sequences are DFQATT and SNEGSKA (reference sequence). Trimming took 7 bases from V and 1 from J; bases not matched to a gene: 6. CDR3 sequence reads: CSVQTSGRVSYNEQFF. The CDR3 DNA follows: TGCAGTGTCCAGACTAGCGGGAGGGTATCCTACAATGAGCAGTTCTTC.

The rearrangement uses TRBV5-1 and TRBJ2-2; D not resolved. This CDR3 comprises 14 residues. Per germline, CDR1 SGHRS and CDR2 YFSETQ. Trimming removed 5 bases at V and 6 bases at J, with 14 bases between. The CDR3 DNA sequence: TGCGCCAGCAGACTGTCTAGGACCGCCGGGGAGCTGTTTTTT. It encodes CASRLSRTAGELFF.

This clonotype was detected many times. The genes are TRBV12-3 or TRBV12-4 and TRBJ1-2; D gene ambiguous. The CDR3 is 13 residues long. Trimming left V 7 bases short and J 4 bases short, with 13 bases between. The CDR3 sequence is CASTMGGLYGYTF. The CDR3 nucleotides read TGTGCCAGCACCATGGGAGGACTCTATGGCTACACCTTC.

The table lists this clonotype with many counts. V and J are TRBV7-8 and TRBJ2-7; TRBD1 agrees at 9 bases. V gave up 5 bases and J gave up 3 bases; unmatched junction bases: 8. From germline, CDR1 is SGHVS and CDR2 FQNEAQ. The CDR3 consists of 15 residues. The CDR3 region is CASSQSGTGLYEQYF. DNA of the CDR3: TGTGCCAGCAGCCAATCCGGGACAGGGCTCTACGAGCAGTACTTC.

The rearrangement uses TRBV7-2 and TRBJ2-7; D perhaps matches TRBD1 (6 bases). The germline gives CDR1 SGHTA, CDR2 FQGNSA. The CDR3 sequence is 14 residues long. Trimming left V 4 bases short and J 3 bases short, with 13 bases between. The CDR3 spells CASSSSRDNYEQYF. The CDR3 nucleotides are TGTGCCAGCAGCTCGTCCCGGGACAACTACGAGCAGTACTTC.

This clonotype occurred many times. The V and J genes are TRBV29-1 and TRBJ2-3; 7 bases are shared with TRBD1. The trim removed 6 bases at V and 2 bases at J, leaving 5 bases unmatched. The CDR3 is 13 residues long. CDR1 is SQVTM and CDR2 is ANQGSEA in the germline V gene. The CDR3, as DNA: TGCAGCGTGACAGGGTTTTTCACAGATACGCAGTATTTT. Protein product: CSVTGFFTDTQYF.

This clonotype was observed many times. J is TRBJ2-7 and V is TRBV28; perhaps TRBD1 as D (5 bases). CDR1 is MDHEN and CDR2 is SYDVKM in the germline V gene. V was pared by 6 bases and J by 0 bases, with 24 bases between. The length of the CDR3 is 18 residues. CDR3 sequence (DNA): TGTGCCAGCAGCCTTACCGTGGGGCTAGGGCGACGCTCCTACGAGCAGTACTTC. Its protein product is CASSLTVGLGRRSYEQYF.

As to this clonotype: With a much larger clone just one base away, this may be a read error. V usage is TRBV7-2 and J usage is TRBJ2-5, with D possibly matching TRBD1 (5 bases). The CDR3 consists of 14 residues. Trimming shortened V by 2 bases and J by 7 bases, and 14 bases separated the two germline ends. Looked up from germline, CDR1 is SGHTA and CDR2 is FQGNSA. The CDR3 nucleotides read TGTGCCAGCAGCTTATCAGGCGCCCAGGGGACCCAGTACTTC. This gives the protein CASSLSGAQGTQYF.

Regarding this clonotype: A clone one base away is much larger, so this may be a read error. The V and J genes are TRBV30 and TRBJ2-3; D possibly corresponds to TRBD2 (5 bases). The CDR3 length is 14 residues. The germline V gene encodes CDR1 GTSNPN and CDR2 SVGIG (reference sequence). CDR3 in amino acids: CACNPPGTTDTLYF. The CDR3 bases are TGTGCCTGTAACCCTCCGGGAACCACAGATACGCTGTATTTT.

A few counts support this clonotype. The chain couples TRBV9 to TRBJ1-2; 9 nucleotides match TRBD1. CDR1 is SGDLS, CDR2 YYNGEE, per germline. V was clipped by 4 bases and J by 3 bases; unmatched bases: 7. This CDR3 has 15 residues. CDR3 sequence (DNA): TGTGCCAGCAGCCCCTATGGGGACAGGGACTATGGCTACACCTTC. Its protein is CASSPYGDRDYGYTF.

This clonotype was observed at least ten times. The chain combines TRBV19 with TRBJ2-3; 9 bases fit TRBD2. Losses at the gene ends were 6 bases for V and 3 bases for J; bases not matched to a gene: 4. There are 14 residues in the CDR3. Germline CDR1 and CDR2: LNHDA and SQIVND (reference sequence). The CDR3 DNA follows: TGTGCCAGTAGGACCACTAGCGGGACAGATACGCAGTATTTT. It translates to CASRTTSGTDTQYF.

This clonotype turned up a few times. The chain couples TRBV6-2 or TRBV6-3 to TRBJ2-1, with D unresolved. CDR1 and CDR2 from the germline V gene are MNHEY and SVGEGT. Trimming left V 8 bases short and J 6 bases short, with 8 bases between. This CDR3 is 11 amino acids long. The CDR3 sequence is CASGPLNEQFF. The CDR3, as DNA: TGTGCCAGCGGGCCACTCAATGAGCAGTTCTTC.